Listed below are T cell receptor beta chains from one sample, sequenced in a study of cytomegalovirus exposure and HLA in healthy donors. The method was immunoSEQ multiplex PCR; TCRdb's version includes in-frame clones alone and lacks a portion of them. The data show 75,000 to 95,000 clones, approximately 63% seen once. What was sequenced was PBMCs. The receptors stem from a woman in her 30s in good health and CMV-seronegative. The CDR3 runs from the conserved cysteine through the conserved F or W. Fields, in order: J gene, V gene, clone size, D gene, CDR3 DNA, CDR3 protein. A D gene is named only where the DNA matches it firmly. Size values are once, few and many counts, or a class for expanded clones, and some rows have none.

j_gene: TRBJ1-5
v_gene: TRBV28
abundance: .
d_gene: TRBD1
CDR3nt: TGTGCCAGCAATGAAGGGGGCAAGTTTCAGCCCCAGCATTTT
CDR3aa: CASNEGGKFQPQHF

j_gene: TRBJ2-1
v_gene: TRBV4-1
abundance: .
d_gene: TRBD2
CDR3nt: TGCGCCAGCAGCCCACCTAGCGGGAGGGCTTACAATGAGCAGTTCTTC
CDR3aa: CASSPPSGRAYNEQFF

j_gene: TRBJ2-7
v_gene: TRBV10-3
abundance: .
d_gene: .
CDR3nt: TGTGCCATCAGTGAGGGAAAGACAGCCGAGCAGTACTTC
CDR3aa: CAISEGKTAEQYF

j_gene: TRBJ2-1
v_gene: TRBV13
abundance: .
d_gene: TRBD2
CDR3nt: TGTGCCAGCAGCCTCCTCGCAGGACTAGCGGTTTACAATGAGCAGTTCTTC
CDR3aa: CASSLLAGLAVYNEQFF

j_gene: TRBJ1-2
v_gene: TRBV18
abundance: .
d_gene: .
CDR3nt: TGTGCCAGCTCACCGTCGGAGGAGGAGGGCTACACCTTC
CDR3aa: CASSPSEEEGYTF

j_gene: TRBJ2-5
v_gene: TRBV6-4
abundance: .
d_gene: .
CDR3nt: TGTGCCAGCAGTGCATTACTAGAGCATTCTGAGACCCAGTACTTC
CDR3aa: CASSALLEHSETQYF

j_gene: TRBJ1-5
v_gene: TRBV2
abundance: few
d_gene: .
CDR3nt: TGTGCCAGCAGTGGTAACAGGCGAAATAATCAGCCCCAGCATTTT
CDR3aa: CASSGNRRNNQPQHF

j_gene: TRBJ2-3
v_gene: TRBV29-1
abundance: .
d_gene: .
CDR3nt: TGCAGCGTTGAAAGGTCCGCGGGAGATACGCAGTATTTT
CDR3aa: CSVERSAGDTQYF

j_gene: TRBJ1-1
v_gene: TRBV7-3
abundance: .
d_gene: TRBD1
CDR3nt: TGTGCCAGCAGCACACAGGGGGCGAGCACTGAAGCTTTCTTT
CDR3aa: CASSTQGASTEAFF

j_gene: TRBJ2-2
v_gene: TRBV28
abundance: few
d_gene: TRBD2
CDR3nt: TGTGCCAGCAGTCTCCGGGGCTCTAGCGGGAGAAACACCGGGGAGCTGTTTTTT
CDR3aa: CASSLRGSSGRNTGELFF

j_gene: TRBJ2-1
v_gene: TRBV5-1
abundance: .
d_gene: .
CDR3nt: TGCGCCAGCAGCTTGGGGGCGGGGAGCTCCTACAATGAGCAGTTCTTC
CDR3aa: CASSLGAGSSYNEQFF

j_gene: TRBJ2-1
v_gene: TRBV2
abundance: few
d_gene: TRBD2
CDR3nt: TGTGCCAACCCGGGGTCAACTAGCGGGAGAACTGGTGCATACAATGAGCAGTTCTTC
CDR3aa: CANPGSTSGRTGAYNEQFF

j_gene: TRBJ1-5
v_gene: TRBV27
abundance: few
d_gene: TRBD1
CDR3nt: TGTGCCAGCAGTTTCTCCAGGGGGCTTGGCAATCAGCCCCAGCATTTT
CDR3aa: CASSFSRGLGNQPQHF

j_gene: TRBJ1-1
v_gene: TRBV10-2
abundance: .
d_gene: .
CDR3nt: TGCGCCAGCAGTGGAGGCCAGAACACTGAAGCTTTCTTT
CDR3aa: CASSGGQNTEAFF

j_gene: TRBJ2-7
v_gene: TRBV7-9
abundance: few
d_gene: .
CDR3nt: TGTGCCAGCAGCCCCCCCGGACAGAGGAGCCACGAGCAGTACTTC
CDR3aa: CASSPPGQRSHEQYF

j_gene: TRBJ2-7
v_gene: TRBV5-1
abundance: .
d_gene: TRBD1
CDR3nt: TGCGCCAGCAGCTTGAGGCAGGGGGTCGTGAACGAGCAGTACTTC
CDR3aa: CASSLRQGVVNEQYF

j_gene: TRBJ2-1
v_gene: TRBV11-2
abundance: once
d_gene: TRBD2
CDR3nt: TGTGCCAGCAGCTTAGTAGCGGGGCCCCACAATGAGCAGTTCTTC
CDR3aa: CASSLVAGPHNEQFF

j_gene: TRBJ1-5
v_gene: TRBV4-1
abundance: few
d_gene: TRBD1
CDR3nt: TGCGCCAGCAGCCAAGAGTCGGGCAGGGGGAATCAGCCCCAGCATTTT
CDR3aa: CASSQESGRGNQPQHF

j_gene: TRBJ1-2
v_gene: TRBV28
abundance: few
d_gene: .
CDR3nt: TGTGCCAGCAGTTTGGTCAGGGCGGACTATGGCTACACCTTC
CDR3aa: CASSLVRADYGYTF

j_gene: TRBJ1-2
v_gene: TRBV30
abundance: .
d_gene: .
CDR3nt: TGTGCCTGGTCCCTTGGCAGGATCTATGGCTACACCTTC
CDR3aa: CAWSLGRIYGYTF

j_gene: TRBJ1-5
v_gene: TRBV6-1
abundance: .
d_gene: TRBD1
CDR3nt: TGTGCCAGCACCCGGGACAGGGCTAATCAGCCCCAGCATTTT
CDR3aa: CASTRDRANQPQHF

j_gene: TRBJ2-5
v_gene: TRBV9
abundance: .
d_gene: TRBD2
CDR3nt: TGTGCCAGCAGCGCCGGGACTAGCGGGACCCAAGAGACCCAGTACTTC
CDR3aa: CASSAGTSGTQETQYF

j_gene: TRBJ1-1
v_gene: TRBV30
abundance: .
d_gene: .
CDR3nt: TGTGCCTGGAATGATCGCGGTGAAGCTTTCTTT
CDR3aa: CAWNDRGEAFF

j_gene: TRBJ2-7
v_gene: TRBV7-2
abundance: .
d_gene: TRBD2
CDR3nt: TGTGCCAGCAGCATGCTAGCGGGGGGACTCTACGAGCAGTACTTC
CDR3aa: CASSMLAGGLYEQYF

j_gene: TRBJ1-1
v_gene: TRBV29-1
abundance: .
d_gene: .
CDR3nt: TGCAGCGGCCGGCGGGGTCGGGACACTGAAGCTTTCTTT
CDR3aa: CSGRRGRDTEAFF

j_gene: TRBJ2-7
v_gene: TRBV18
abundance: .
d_gene: TRBD2
CDR3nt: TGTGCCAGCTCACCACCCGCGCTAGCGGGAGGGGTCGAGCAGTACTTC
CDR3aa: CASSPPALAGGVEQYF

j_gene: TRBJ1-3
v_gene: TRBV4-3
abundance: once
d_gene: TRBD1
CDR3nt: TGCGCCAGCAGGTCGACAGGGGGCTTGACTGGAAACACCATATATTTT
CDR3aa: CASRSTGGLTGNTIYF

j_gene: TRBJ2-5
v_gene: TRBV9
abundance: .
d_gene: TRBD1
CDR3nt: TGTGCCAGCAGCCCATCCGGGACAGCTGTAGAGACCCAGTACTTC
CDR3aa: CASSPSGTAVETQYF

j_gene: TRBJ2-1
v_gene: TRBV30
abundance: .
d_gene: TRBD2
CDR3nt: TGTGCCTGGAGGACGGGAGTAGCGGGAGGTTCCTACAATGAGCAGTTCTTC
CDR3aa: CAWRTGVAGGSYNEQFF

j_gene: TRBJ1-1
v_gene: TRBV19
abundance: .
d_gene: .
CDR3nt: TGTGCCAGTAGTATAGGGGGAGGCGCGGGGAACACTGAAGCTTTCTTT
CDR3aa: CASSIGGGAGNTEAFF

j_gene: TRBJ2-3
v_gene: TRBV5-6
abundance: .
d_gene: TRBD1
CDR3nt: TGTGCCAGCAGCCCCGGTCTATTGCTGCAGGGGGCAGATACGCAGTATTTT
CDR3aa: CASSPGLLLQGADTQYF

j_gene: TRBJ1-1
v_gene: TRBV18
abundance: .
d_gene: .
CDR3nt: TGTGCCAGCTCACCCAACAACGTGTACACTGAAGCTTTCTTT
CDR3aa: CASSPNNVYTEAFF

j_gene: TRBJ1-3
v_gene: TRBV7-9
abundance: .
d_gene: .
CDR3nt: TGTGCCTCAATGGGGGCAGGGGAAATTGGAAACACCATATATTTT
CDR3aa: CASMGAGEIGNTIYF

j_gene: TRBJ2-1
v_gene: TRBV6-5
abundance: .
d_gene: .
CDR3nt: TGTGCCAGCAGTCCTTTCCCCGGGAGCAACAATGAGCAGTTCTTC
CDR3aa: CASSPFPGSNNEQFF

j_gene: TRBJ2-1
v_gene: TRBV5-1
abundance: .
d_gene: TRBD2
CDR3nt: TGCGCCAGCCAGTTAACCGGACTAGATGAGCAGTTCTTC
CDR3aa: CASQLTGLDEQFF

j_gene: TRBJ2-4
v_gene: TRBV6-5
abundance: .
d_gene: .
CDR3nt: TGTGCCAGCACTCAGGGGAACATTCAGTACTTC
CDR3aa: CASTQGNIQYF

j_gene: TRBJ1-1
v_gene: TRBV29-1
abundance: once
d_gene: TRBD1
CDR3nt: TGCAGCGTCGTGACAGGGACTGAAGCTTTCTTT
CDR3aa: CSVVTGTEAFF

j_gene: TRBJ2-5
v_gene: TRBV29-1
abundance: .
d_gene: .
CDR3nt: TGCAGCGTTGGTTCAGGGCCCCCGGAGCAGTACTTC
CDR3aa: CSVGSGPPEQYF